The clone carrying this T cell receptor (beta chain) was observed a single time. This specimen comes from a study of blood T cell repertoires in COVID-19. Study in general: Acute and convalescent COVID-19 specimens originated in the United States, Italy and Spain. From T cells, B-cell-depleted T cells, or PBMCs came the material, which was cDNA or gDNA.

The CDR3 sequence is 14 residues long. Per the germline V gene, CDR1 is MNHNY and CDR2 is SVGAGI (reference sequence). The V and J ends lost 1 base and 2 bases, in that order; junction bases with no gene match: 0. Clones were read by immunoSEQ multiplex PCR, and TCRdb kept only the in-frame ones, dropping some. Of about 42,000 clones in the sample, around 91% were seen once. The chain recombines TRBV6-6 with TRBJ2-7, with 9 bases fitting TRBD1. The sequenced sample consisted of peripheral blood. The TCR originated in a man aged 30 to 39 with active or convalescent COVID-19. This CDR3 is CASSYYRGPYEQYF. The CDR3 DNA follows: TGTGCCAGCAGTTACTACAGGGGGCCCTACGAGCAGTACTTC.